This T cell receptor beta chain is from a study of shared clonotypes between healthy human individuals (dated by TCRdb to about 2020). Study-wide context: The cohort comprised two women and a few men aged 18 to 49 years. For each donor, three plates each were used for CD4 naive and CD4 memory, two plates were used for CD8 naive, and one plate was used for CD8 memory. To estimate repertoire size and how much clonotype sharing occurs between individuals, the study deeply sequenced the blood TCR repertoires of five healthy adults. To increase sequencing depth and limit assay-specific biases, TCR repertoire library preparation and sequencing were carried out by different laboratories using diverse techniques. Between about 0.94 and 8.9 billion PBMCs per donor were obtained by leukapheresis. General conclusions and limits of the study: Naive subsets generally had larger estimated clonotype richness than memory subsets did. Pairwise subsampling indicated that sequencing depth was expected to affect the degree of clonotype sharing among donors. Rarefaction of sorted-subset datasets indicated incomplete sequencing despite the large sequencing depth. Because the study included a small number of donors, the genetic and exposure-history diversity represented was limited. Sharing across four donors was observed for around 5% of naive CD4, over 3% of naive CD8, about 2.3% of memory CD4, and around 0.4% of memory CD8 clonotypes. Clonotypes shared by all four sorted-subset donors showed higher generation probabilities than non-shared clonotypes. Sampling was limited to blood, and TCR repertoires in tissue likely differ from TCR repertoires in blood.

CD8 naive samples were obtained by positive selection for CCR7 among CD45RO-negative cells, yielding a CD45RA+CCR7+ population from which TemRA cells were excluded. The donors were healthy, HIV-negative adults who had no recently reported acute infections or vaccinations. Every donor was a Caucasian adult residing in Nashville, Tennessee, USA. Blood was collected by leukapheresis, and PBMCs were isolated by Ficoll-Histopaque density gradient centrifugation and then cryopreserved in liquid nitrogen vapor phase. Purity and quantity of every magnetically sorted T cell population were checked by analytical flow cytometry. Genomic DNA was isolated from every sorted fraction and measured by UV absorbance on a Nanodrop 2000c. TCR CDR3 regions were amplified from genomic DNA by multiplex PCR using the deep immunoSEQ assay. For each cell subset, the extracted genomic DNA was distributed evenly across all wells of several immunoSEQ 96-well plates, and each plate served as one replicate. Each replicate PCR for sorted subsets received about 200 ng genomic DNA, equal to roughly 30,000 T cell genomes. Purified libraries were quantified with a Qubit 3.0 fluorometer, sized on a Bioanalyzer 2100, and re-quantified with the KAPA Library Quantification kit. Each immunoSEQ 96-well plate was sequenced on its own single-read 150-cycle Illumina NextSeq 550 flow cell. Regarding the original processing steps: Because only junctional sequences without quality scores were contained in the immunoSEQ output, filtering matching that applied to full-length reads could not be performed. Sequences were annotated with PyIR, a Python wrapper for IgBLAST v1.9, and V/J genes and CDR3 were assigned using IMGT germline references. Reads with weak V/J assignments (E-value above 1e-6), missing CDR3, stop codons, out-of-frame junctions, or ambiguous translated residues were removed. V3J clonotypes were defined as sequences sharing an identical inferred V gene, J gene, and CDR3 amino acid sequence. The percentage overlap between two repertoires was calculated by dividing the number of shared unique clonotypes by the size of the smaller repertoire. Richness of each repertoire was evaluated using RTK rarefaction, the Chao1 estimator, and Recon v2.1 estimates of unobserved clonotypes. Generation probabilities for all TCRbeta clonotypes obtained by the gDNA method from a handful of donors were computed using OLGA. This is the immuneACCESS table as TCRdb keeps it, with only in-frame sequences that have V and J called. A part of the clones is gone; compared with another copy, unresolved V genes explain less than half, and the rest is unexplained. V and J calls and clone size are those listed in that table; D and trimming were worked out from the DNA. A total of some 2 million clones appear in this sample, about 95% of them only once. The ten largest clonotypes hold approximately 1.2% of the sample.

This clone occurred a few times. Its antigen remains undetermined. No per-base quality is available; no much larger clone lies one base away. Other DNA sequences of this sample code for an identical CDR3. Counted from cysteine to phenylalanine, this CDR3 has 12 amino acids. Only the CDR3 portion is preserved as DNA: 36 bases, with reading frame beginning at the first base. CDR1 and CDR2 are read off the germline V gene (reference sequence) as MNHEY and SMNVEV. V trim: 3 bases; J trim: 6 bases; unmatched bases: 1. This clonotype originated in a young man in good health. The chain couples TRBV27 to TRBJ2-7; 8 of the junction bases match TRBD1. Sequenced: naive CD8+ T cells sorted from blood. What this sample's cell subset or site label stands for: CD45RA+CCR7+. The nucleotide sequence reads as follows: TGTGCCAGCAGTTTGACAGGGGCCGAGCAGTACTTC. This encodes CASSLTGAEQYF.